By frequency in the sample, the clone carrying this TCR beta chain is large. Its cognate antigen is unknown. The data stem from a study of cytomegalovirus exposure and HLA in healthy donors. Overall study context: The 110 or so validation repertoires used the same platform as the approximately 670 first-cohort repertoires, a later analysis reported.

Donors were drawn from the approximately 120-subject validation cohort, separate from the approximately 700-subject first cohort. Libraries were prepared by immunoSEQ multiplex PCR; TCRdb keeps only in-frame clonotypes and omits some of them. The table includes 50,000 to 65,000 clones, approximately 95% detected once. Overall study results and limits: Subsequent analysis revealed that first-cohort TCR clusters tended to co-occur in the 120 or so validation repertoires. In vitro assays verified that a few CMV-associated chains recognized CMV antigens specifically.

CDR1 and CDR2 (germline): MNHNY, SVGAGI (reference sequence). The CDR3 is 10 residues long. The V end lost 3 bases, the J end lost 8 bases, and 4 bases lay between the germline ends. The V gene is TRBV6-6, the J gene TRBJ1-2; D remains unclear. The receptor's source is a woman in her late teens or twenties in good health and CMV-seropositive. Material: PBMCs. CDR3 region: CASSYGGYTF. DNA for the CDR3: TGTGCCAGCAGTTATGGCGGCTACACCTTC.